The rows below give T cell receptor beta chains drawn from one sample of a study of post-analysis software for immune sequencing data. TCRdb re-called the PCR reads through MiXCR, storing one row per CDR3 protein. The sample carries 800,000 to 950,000 distinct CDR3 sequences, around 50% recorded once. The sample consisted of blood. These receptors all stem from a girl between 5 and 17 years old with multiple sclerosis. Both conserved end residues are part of each CDR3. Clone size is given for some rows only: seen once, a few or many times, or a class if the clone is expanded.

J	V	size	CDR3
TRBJ2-7	TRBV7-9	-	CASSLVIGEQYF
TRBJ2-3	TRBV10-3	-	CAITPSGYTDTQYF
-	TRBV10-3	few	CAISEGGDEQYF
TRBJ2-1	TRBV7-9	-	CASSFQTGNEQFF
TRBJ1-2	TRBV6-5	-	CASSPDGGGDYTF
TRBJ2-6	TRBV4-1	-	CASSQDSASGANVLTF
TRBJ2-4	TRBV13	-	CASSPGLAGTVAKNIQYF
TRBJ1-1	TRBV20-1	-	CSARSRPGRLPEAFF
TRBJ2-5	TRBV5-1	-	CASSLGSGGKETQYF
TRBJ2-7	TRBV7-9	-	CASSHRTGGSYEQYF
-	TRBV5-1	-	CASRPGGGSNQPQHF
TRBJ2-7	TRBV7-9	-	CASSPGDERYEQYF
-	TRBV12-3/TRBV12-4	-	CASADRGSWYEQYF
TRBJ2-1	TRBV12-3/TRBV12-4	-	CASSLGSGGPSSYNEQFF
TRBJ2-6	TRBV5-1	-	CASSSIRDRVFSGANVLTF
TRBJ2-5	TRBV28	-	CASSLWTAQETQYF
TRBJ2-7	TRBV27	-	CASSTTQRESPYEQYF
TRBJ2-4	TRBV10-1	few	CASSESGIQYF
TRBJ2-7	TRBV29-1	-	CSVTGQSYEQYF
TRBJ2-2	TRBV29-1	many	CSVGGPVSNTGELFF
-	TRBV2	few	CASSETGGVEVEQYF
TRBJ2-5	TRBV5-1	many	CASSPRGQETQYF
TRBJ2-1	TRBV25-1	-	CASSELSRSYNEQFF
TRBJ2-1	TRBV5-1	-	CASSLGGRIGDEQFF
TRBJ2-7	TRBV6-5	-	CASSYIPGQGIYEQYF
TRBJ1-1	TRBV7-8	-	CASSLTPTGVNTEAFF
TRBJ2-7	TRBV5-1	few	CASSPQTSGRGSYEQYF
TRBJ2-4	TRBV2	-	CASSEGRQTNSIQYF
TRBJ1-1	TRBV12-3/TRBV12-4	-	CASTPGGADTEAFF
TRBJ2-3	TRBV5-1	-	CASSLGQASQYF
TRBJ2-1	TRBV28	-	CASSSGQGGRNEQFF
TRBJ2-3	TRBV6-6	few	CASNAALGATLDTQYF
TRBJ2-7	TRBV4-1	-	CASSPLPGPNYEQYF
TRBJ1-1	TRBV6-5	-	CASSPDRVGAFF
TRBJ2-5	TRBV5-1	-	CASSLASGQVETQYF
TRBJ2-7	TRBV29-1	-	CSVKFRDRVSYEQYF
TRBJ2-3	TRBV27	-	CASSLAGILGSTDTQYF
TRBJ2-7	TRBV5-1	-	CASSFGLGGAGPYNEQYF
TRBJ1-6	TRBV12-3/TRBV12-4	-	CASSWDRRSSPLHF
TRBJ1-2	TRBV5-1	few	CASSAGRGAWQGYGYTF
TRBJ1-5	TRBV29-1	-	CSVRDRENSNQPQHF
TRBJ2-7	TRBV10-3	few	CAISDPQGIYEQYF
TRBJ2-5	TRBV5-1	-	CATSPGSETQYF
TRBJ2-7	TRBV20-1	few	CSALPSGTSSYEQYF
-	TRBV20-1	-	CSAGQAYYEQYF
TRBJ2-7	TRBV4-2	few	CASSQDTPSGASYEQYF
TRBJ2-7	TRBV6-2/TRBV6-3	once	CASRPLLGTKKSYEQYF
TRBJ1-2	TRBV30	-	CAWSMGVSFGYTF